This record looks at one TCR beta chain sequence and its context. In building TCR beta libraries, iRepertoire HTBI primers were used together with Arm-PCR of CDR3 regions. TCRdb passed the multiplex PCR reads through MiXCR, listing each CDR3 protein once. The data hold hundreds of thousands of distinct CDR3 sequences, with more than 15% observed a single time. This CDR3 contains 17 residues. With V trimmed by 2 bases and J by 2 bases, 6 bases remained unmatched. The germline gives CDR1 MNHEY, CDR2 SVGEGT. This sample is drawn from a study of regulatory T cells in long-lasting Graves disease. Whole-study context: Antithyroid drug intake by newly diagnosed Graves' patients had lasted under 3 months.

Regarding time point: newly diagnosed GD, antithyroid drugs for less than 3 months. The TCR library was prepared using RNA isolated from PBMCs. As a group, patients came from one endocrinology department in Xi'an, China. Another study also made use of these data, one on T cells in Graves' hyperthyroidism and ophthalmopathy. That publication notes: From stable hyperthyroidism, ophthalmopathy was separated by a 13 V-J model.

The clonotype comes from a woman aged 35-60 years with Graves disease. The sequenced sample was peripheral blood mononuclear cells (PBMCs), obtained at new diagnosis, from a patient treated with antithyroid drugs. V gene TRBV6-2 or TRBV6-3 combines with J gene TRBJ2-3; 11 nucleotides line up with TRBD2. This chain's CDR3 is CASSYRSSGGNTDTQYF. DNA for the CDR3: TGTGCCAGCAGTTACAGGTCTAGCGGGGGGAACACAGATACGCAGTATTTT.